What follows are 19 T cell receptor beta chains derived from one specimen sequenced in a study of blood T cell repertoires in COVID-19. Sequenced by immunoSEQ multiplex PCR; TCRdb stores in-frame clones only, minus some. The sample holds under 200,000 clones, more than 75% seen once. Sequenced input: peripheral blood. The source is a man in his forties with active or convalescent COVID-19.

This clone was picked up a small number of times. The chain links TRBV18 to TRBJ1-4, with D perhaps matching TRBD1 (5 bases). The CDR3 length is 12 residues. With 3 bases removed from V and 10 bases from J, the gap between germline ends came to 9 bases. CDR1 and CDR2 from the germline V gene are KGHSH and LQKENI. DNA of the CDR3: TGTGCCAGCTCACCTCAGGGAGGAAAACTGTTTTTT. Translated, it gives CASSPQGGKLFF.

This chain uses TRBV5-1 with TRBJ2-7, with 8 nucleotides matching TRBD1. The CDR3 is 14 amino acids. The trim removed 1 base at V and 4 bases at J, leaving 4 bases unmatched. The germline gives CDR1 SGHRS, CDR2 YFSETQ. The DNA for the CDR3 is TGCGCCAGCAGCTTGAGGCAGGGGGCTTACGAGCAGTACTTC. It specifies CASSLRQGAYEQYF. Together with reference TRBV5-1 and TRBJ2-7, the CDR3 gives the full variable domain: KAGVTQTPRYLIKTRGQQVTLSCSPISGHRSVSWYQQTPGQGLQFLFEYFSETQRNKGNFPGRFSGRQFSNSRSEMNVSTLELGDSALYLCASSLRQGAYEQYFGPGTRLTVT.

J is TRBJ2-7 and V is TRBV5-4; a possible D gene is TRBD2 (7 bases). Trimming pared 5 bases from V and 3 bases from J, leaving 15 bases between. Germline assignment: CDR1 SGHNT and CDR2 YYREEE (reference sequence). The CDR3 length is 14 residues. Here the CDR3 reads CASRNKGGGYEQYF. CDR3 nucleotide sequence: TGTGCCAGCAGAAATAAAGGGGGGGGCTACGAGCAGTACTTC.

CDR3 residues: CASTGGSGELFF. CDR3 DNA sequence: TGTGCCAGTACCGGGGGGTCCGGGGAGCTGTTTTTT. The J gene is TRBJ2-2, the V gene TRBV19; 7 bases match TRBD2. Losses at the gene ends were 7 bases for V and 6 bases for J; bases not matched to a gene: 2. The V gene's germline CDR1 is LNHDA and CDR2 SQIVND (reference sequence). The CDR3 sequence is 12 residues long.

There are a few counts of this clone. CDR3 in DNA: TGTGCTAGTGGTTTCGGACTAGCCTACGAGCAGTACTTC. Encoded protein: CASGFGLAYEQYF. The chain is built from TRBV12-5 and TRBJ2-7, with TRBD2 matching over 7 bases. Trimming cost V 3 bases and J 2 bases; bases outside gene matches: 1. CDR3 length: 13 residues. From germline, CDR1 is LGHNT and CDR2 FRNRAP.

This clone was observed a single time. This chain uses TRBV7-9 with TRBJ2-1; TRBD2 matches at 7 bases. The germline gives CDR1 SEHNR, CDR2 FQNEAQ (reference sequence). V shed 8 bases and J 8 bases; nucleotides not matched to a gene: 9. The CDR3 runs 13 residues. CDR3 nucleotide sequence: TGTGCCAGCTGGGAGACTAGCAGCGATGAGCAGTTCTTC. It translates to CASWETSSDEQFF.

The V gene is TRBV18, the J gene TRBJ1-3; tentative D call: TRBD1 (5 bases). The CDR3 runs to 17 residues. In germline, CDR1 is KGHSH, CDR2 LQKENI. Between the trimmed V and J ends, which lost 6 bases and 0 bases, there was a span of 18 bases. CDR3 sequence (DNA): TGTGCCAGCTCTCCATACTCGACAGAGAGCTCTGGAAACACCATATATTTT. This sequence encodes CASSPYSTESSGNTIYF.

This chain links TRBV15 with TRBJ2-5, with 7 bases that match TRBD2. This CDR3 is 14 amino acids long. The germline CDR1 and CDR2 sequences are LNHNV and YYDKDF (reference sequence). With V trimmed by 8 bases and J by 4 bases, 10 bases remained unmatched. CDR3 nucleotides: TGTGCCACCCGATCCCCCGGGAGGACAGAGACCCAGTACTTC. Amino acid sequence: CATRSPGRTETQYF.

CDR3 protein: CASSPLSGEAFF. For the CDR3, the DNA is TGTGCCAGCAGCCCTCTCTCGGGAGAAGCTTTCTTT. This chain links TRBV7-2 with TRBJ1-1, with unresolved D. The germline V and J ends were trimmed by 5 bases and 8 bases, with 12 bases remaining between them. Germline lookup yields CDR1 SGHTA and CDR2 FQGNSA. This CDR3 comprises 12 residues.

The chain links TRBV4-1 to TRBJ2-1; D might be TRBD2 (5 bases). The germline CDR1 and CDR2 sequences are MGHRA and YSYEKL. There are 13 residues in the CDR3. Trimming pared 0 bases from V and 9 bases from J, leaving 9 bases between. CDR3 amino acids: CASSQDTGVEQFF. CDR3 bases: TGCGCCAGCAGCCAAGATACCGGGGTTGAGCAGTTCTTC.

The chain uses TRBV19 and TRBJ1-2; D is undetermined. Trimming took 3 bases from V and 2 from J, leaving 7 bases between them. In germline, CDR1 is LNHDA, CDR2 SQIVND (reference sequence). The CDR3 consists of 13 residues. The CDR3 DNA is TGTGCCAGTAGTATCCCAGTGAACTATGGCTACACCTTC. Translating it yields CASSIPVNYGYTF.

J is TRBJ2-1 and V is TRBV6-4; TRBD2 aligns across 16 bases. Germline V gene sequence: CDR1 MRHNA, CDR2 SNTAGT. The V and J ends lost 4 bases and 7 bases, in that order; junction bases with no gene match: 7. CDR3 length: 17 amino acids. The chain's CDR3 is CASSAGTSGRASNEQFF. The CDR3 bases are TGTGCCAGCAGTGCCGGGACTAGCGGGAGGGCCTCAAATGAGCAGTTCTTC.

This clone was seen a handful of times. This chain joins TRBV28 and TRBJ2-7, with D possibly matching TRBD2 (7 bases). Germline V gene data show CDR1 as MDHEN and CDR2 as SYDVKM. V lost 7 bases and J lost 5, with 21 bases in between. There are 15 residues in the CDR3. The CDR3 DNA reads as TGTGCCAGCACCAACTTGGTCGTAGGGGGGGACGAGCAGTACTTC. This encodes CASTNLVVGGDEQYF.

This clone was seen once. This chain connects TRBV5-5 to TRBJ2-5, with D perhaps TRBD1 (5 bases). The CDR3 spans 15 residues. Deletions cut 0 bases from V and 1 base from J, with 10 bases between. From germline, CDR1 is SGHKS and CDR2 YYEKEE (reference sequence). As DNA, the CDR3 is TGTGCCAGCAGCTTGGAGGGGCCGCCCCAAGAGACCCAGTACTTC. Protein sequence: CASSLEGPPQETQYF.

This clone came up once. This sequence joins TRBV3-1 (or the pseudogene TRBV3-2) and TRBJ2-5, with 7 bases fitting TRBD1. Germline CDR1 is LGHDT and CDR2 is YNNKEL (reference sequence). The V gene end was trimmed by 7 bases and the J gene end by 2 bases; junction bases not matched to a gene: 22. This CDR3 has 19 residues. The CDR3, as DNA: TGTGCCAGCAACTCTAAAGGGGCGACAGTGGCAGGGGGACAAGAGACCCAGTACTTC. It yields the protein CASNSKGATVAGGQETQYF.

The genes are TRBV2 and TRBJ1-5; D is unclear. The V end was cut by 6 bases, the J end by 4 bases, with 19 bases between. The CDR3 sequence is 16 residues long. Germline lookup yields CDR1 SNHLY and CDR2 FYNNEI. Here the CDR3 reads CASRETGSAGNQPQHF. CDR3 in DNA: TGTGCCAGCAGGGAGACGGGCAGCGCGGGGAATCAGCCCCAGCATTTT.

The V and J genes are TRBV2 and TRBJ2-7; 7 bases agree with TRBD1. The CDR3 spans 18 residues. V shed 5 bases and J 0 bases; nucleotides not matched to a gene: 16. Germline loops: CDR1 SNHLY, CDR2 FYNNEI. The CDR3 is CASSYRDSTTINSYEQYF. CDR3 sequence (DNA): TGTGCCAGCAGTTACCGGGACAGCACCACCATAAACTCCTACGAGCAGTACTTC.

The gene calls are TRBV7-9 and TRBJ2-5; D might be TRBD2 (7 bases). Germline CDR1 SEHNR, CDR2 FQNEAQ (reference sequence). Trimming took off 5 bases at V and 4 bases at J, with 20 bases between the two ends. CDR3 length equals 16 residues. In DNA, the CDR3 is TGTGCCAGCAGCCCTGCTAGGGGGGGCTGGGGAGAGACCCAGTACTTC. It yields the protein CASSPARGGWGETQYF.

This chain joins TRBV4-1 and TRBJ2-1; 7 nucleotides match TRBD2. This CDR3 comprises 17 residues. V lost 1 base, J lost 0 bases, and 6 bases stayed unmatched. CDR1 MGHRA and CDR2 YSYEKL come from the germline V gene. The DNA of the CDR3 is TGCGCCAGCAGCCAAGGAGGTGGCGGGAGCTCCTACAATGAGCAGTTCTTC. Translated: CASSQGGGGSSYNEQFF.